Shown below are 31 T cell receptor beta chains from a single sample sequenced in a study of vaccination and CD4 T cells after COVID-19 (dated by TCRdb to 2022 to 2024). The library was built by means of PCR. Reads for this sample came from an Illumina iSeq 100. DNA from cultured CD4+ T cells underwent TCR sequencing with the Oncomine TCR Beta short-read assay at the Johns Hopkins FTIC core. TCRdb applied fastp at Q25 and MiXCR to the public reads, then kept only in-frame beta chains. Under each unique CDR3 protein, matching rows form one entry showing the most common genes and DNA. This sample is represented by thousands of distinct CDR3 sequences; roughly 44% of them were singletons. Together, the top ten hold 25% of the sample. The treatment or condition label for this specimen denotes: approximately nine-day PBMC culture with coronavirus spike peptide pools or control peptides (ViraFEST assay). CD4+ T cells from unexposed donors were collected before the COVID-19 pandemic (2011-2018).

These receptors are not linked to any known antigen. The sequenced sample consisted of CD4+ T cells from blood, cultured in vitro. These receptor sequences come from a human donor in good health.

This clonotype came up a few times. This chain connects TRBV12-3 or TRBV12-4 to TRBJ2-7; D is unresolved. CDR3 size: 14 residues. Trimming stripped 2 bases from V and 1 base from J, with 9 bases between. The DNA of the CDR3 is TGTGCCAGCAGTTTAAACCCCAATTCCTACGAGCAGTACTTC. This encodes CASSLNPNSYEQYF.

J is TRBJ1-1 and V is TRBV7-2; D is unresolved. In germline, CDR1 is SGHTA, CDR2 FQGNSA. The CDR3 has 15 amino acids. V lost 1 base, J lost 1 base, and 10 bases lay in between. This CDR3 reads CASSLGVLWNTEAFF. DNA of the CDR3: TGTGCCAGCAGCTTAGGAGTCCTTTGGAACACTGAAGCTTTCTTT.

This clonotype appeared a few times. This chain joins TRBV18 and TRBJ1-5; the D is unclear. Per germline, CDR1 KGHSH and CDR2 LQKENI. The CDR3 totals 14 residues. The ends were cut back, 6 bases at V and 4 bases at J, with 13 bases in the middle. The CDR3 spells CASSRGIENQPQHF. The CDR3 DNA sequence: TGTGCCAGCTCCCGAGGGATAGAAAATCAGCCCCAGCATTTT.

This sequence joins TRBV15 and TRBJ2-7, with D unresolved. This CDR3 is 17 amino acids long. CDR1 and CDR2 from the germline V gene are LNHNV and YYDKDF (reference sequence). The V end lost 0 bases, the J end lost 0 bases, and 15 bases lay between the germline ends. CDR3 DNA: TGTGCCACCAGCAGAGATCGAGGTAACACCCGCTCCTACGAGCAGTACTTC. This codes for CATSRDRGNTRSYEQYF.

The sample holds a few counts of this clonotype. The genes are TRBV19 and TRBJ1-2, with 8 positions matching TRBD1. This CDR3 contains 13 residues. V lost 4 bases, J lost 8 bases, and 6 bases stayed unmatched. Germline assignment: CDR1 LNHDA and CDR2 SQIVND (reference sequence). DNA of the CDR3: TGTGCCAGTAGTACCGACGGACAGGGAGGCTACACCTTC. Translation gives CASSTDGQGGYTF.

This clonotype came up a few times. The chain employs TRBV6-2 or TRBV6-3 and TRBJ2-1; D is uncertain. The germline V gene has CDR1 MNHEY and CDR2 SVGEGT. Trimming stripped 4 bases from V and 8 bases from J, with 18 bases between. This CDR3 comprises 15 residues. The CDR3 DNA reads as TGTGCCAGCAGTTCGCGACTCGGGCCCCGAGATGAGCAGTTCTTC. This codes for CASSSRLGPRDEQFF.

The chain carries TRBV7-2 and TRBJ1-6; D is uncertain. V was shortened by 5 bases and J by 11 bases, with 19 bases between the two germline ends. The germline CDR1 and CDR2 sequences are SGHTA and FQGNSA. CDR3 length: 15 amino acids. This CDR3 is CASSKPDVQLAPLHF. For the CDR3, the DNA is TGTGCCAGCAGCAAACCGGACGTACAATTAGCACCCCTCCACTTT.

The DNA for the CDR3 is TGCGCCAGCAGCCAAGTTTCAGCTACTAATTCACCCCTCCACTTT. As protein: CASSQVSATNSPLHF. This chain joins TRBV4-1 and TRBJ1-6; D is undetermined. Trimming stripped 1 base from V and 6 bases from J, with 10 bases between. The CDR3 contains 15 residues. From germline, CDR1 is MGHRA and CDR2 YSYEKL.

The chain employs TRBV6-1 and TRBJ2-2; D is unclear. The CDR3 has 13 residues. Trimming shortened V by 3 bases and J by 7 bases, and 9 bases separated the two germline ends. CDR1 and CDR2 from the germline V gene are MNHNS and SASEGT. CDR3 sequence: CASSELLFGELFF. The CDR3 DNA sequence: TGTGCCAGCAGTGAGCTGTTATTCGGGGAGCTGTTTTTT.

The chain recombines TRBV12-3 or TRBV12-4 with TRBJ2-7; TRBD2 is a possible D gene (5 bases). This CDR3 is built from 15 residues. Between the trimmed V and J ends, which lost 5 bases and 0 bases, there was a span of 14 bases. CDR3 sequence: CASSPRAGTSYEQYF. CDR3 DNA sequence: TGTGCCAGCAGTCCGAGGGCGGGCACCTCCTACGAGCAGTACTTC.

This clonotype has a single count. The chain is built from TRBV6-5 and TRBJ2-2; D gene ambiguous. There are 13 residues in the CDR3. V gave up 4 bases and J gave up 6 bases, with 9 bases separating them. The V gene's germline CDR1 is MNHEY and CDR2 SVGAGI. CDR3 residues: CASSWKVPGELFF. The CDR3 DNA follows: TGTGCCAGCAGTTGGAAGGTACCCGGGGAGCTGTTTTTT.

V is TRBV28 and J is TRBJ1-4; no clear D. The CDR3 spans 15 residues. V was pared by 5 bases and J by 4 bases, with 14 bases between. The V gene's germline CDR1 is MDHEN and CDR2 SYDVKM. The CDR3 DNA reads TGTGCCAGCAGTGGACGACGGATGCTTAATGAAAAACTGTTTTTT. Residues: CASSGRRMLNEKLFF.

The chain links TRBV19 to TRBJ1-2; 11 bases line up with TRBD1. Per germline, CDR1 LNHDA and CDR2 SQIVND (reference sequence). CDR3 length: 16 amino acids. With 6 bases clipped from V and 0 bases from J, the junction kept 6 bases outside the gene matches. CDR3 in amino acids: CASRGPGQGANYGYTF. The DNA of the CDR3 is TGTGCCAGTAGGGGGCCGGGACAGGGGGCTAACTATGGCTACACCTTC.

This clonotype was observed a single time. This rearrangement joins TRBV7-2 to TRBJ2-3, with 14 positions matching TRBD2. Per germline, CDR1 SGHTA and CDR2 FQGNSA. J gave up 5 bases and V 5 bases, and 6 bases lay outside the gene matches. This CDR3 is 16 amino acids long. The chain's CDR3 is CASSPPGLAGVDTQYF. For the CDR3, the DNA is TGTGCCAGCAGCCCGCCGGGACTAGCGGGGGTAGATACGCAGTATTTT.

The rearrangement joins TRBV11-2 to TRBJ1-1; tentatively, D is TRBD1 (5 bases). Trimming left V 9 bases short and J 5 bases short, with 16 bases between. CDR3 length: 13 amino acids. Per germline, CDR1 SGHAT and CDR2 FQNNGV. Written as DNA, the CDR3 is TGTGCCAGTGGATGGGGGGTGGTAACTGAAGCTTTCTTT. It yields the protein CASGWGVVTEAFF.

The V gene is TRBV25-1, the J gene TRBJ1-1; 7 positions agree with TRBD1. V gave up 8 bases and J gave up 2 bases; unmatched junction bases: 11. The CDR3 has 15 residues. Germline V gives CDR1 MGHDK, CDR2 SYGVNS. The CDR3 nucleotides read TGTGCCAGCCGCCGATCGGGACAGCTCAACACTGAAGCTTTCTTT. Translated, it gives CASRRSGQLNTEAFF.

This clonotype has more than one count but fewer than ten. This chain uses TRBV18 with TRBJ2-7; a possible D gene is TRBD2 (5 bases). CDR3 length: 13 residues. The germline gives CDR1 KGHSH, CDR2 LQKENI. V lost 3 bases to trimming and J lost 7 bases, with 13 bases between them. CDR3 nucleotides: TGTGCCAGCTCACCTGGACCTCCGGGGGAGCAGTACTTC. Amino acid sequence: CASSPGPPGEQYF.

In its sample, this clonotype was seen a few times. The rearrangement joins TRBV27 to TRBJ2-2, with a possible D match to TRBD1 (6 bases). Trimming left V 6 bases short and J 0 bases short, with 8 bases between. Per the germline V gene, CDR1 is MNHEY and CDR2 is SMNVEV (reference sequence). This CDR3 contains 14 residues. For the CDR3, the DNA is TGTGCCAGCAGACCAGGGGCGAACACCGGGGAGCTGTTTTTT. Encoded protein: CASRPGANTGELFF.

This clonotype was found once. This sequence joins TRBV19 and TRBJ2-2; D possibly uses TRBD1 or TRBD2 (5 bases each). V was clipped by 5 bases and J by 8 bases, with 12 bases between them. CDR3 length: 13 residues. Germline CDR1 reads LNHDA; CDR2 reads SQIVND (reference sequence). For the CDR3, the DNA is TGTGCCAGTAGTGTATCGAGGGGAGGGGAGCTGTTTTTT. This gives the protein CASSVSRGGELFF.

The V call is TRBV5-4, the J call TRBJ2-7; D possibly uses TRBD1 or TRBD2 (6 bases each). Germline CDR1 and CDR2: SGHNT and YYREEE (reference sequence). The CDR3 spans 16 residues. The V gene lost 0 bases and the J gene lost 0 bases, with 13 bases spanning the gap. The CDR3 protein is CASSLGHKGGSYEQYF. The CDR3 coding sequence is TGTGCCAGCAGCTTGGGTCATAAGGGGGGCTCCTACGAGCAGTACTTC.

Only a few counts were recorded for this clonotype. V gene TRBV6-9 combines with J gene TRBJ2-5; D is ambiguous. From germline, CDR1 is MNHGY and CDR2 SVAAGI. The CDR3 is made up of 12 amino acids. Deletions cut 6 bases from V and 5 bases from J, with 10 bases between. CDR3 residues: CASSYDVETQYF. DNA of the CDR3: TGTGCCAGCAGCTATGACGTGGAGACCCAGTACTTC.

The chain employs TRBV12-5 and TRBJ2-1, with 8 positions matching TRBD1. CDR3 size: 17 residues. Germline assignment: CDR1 LGHNT and CDR2 FRNRAP. With V trimmed by 6 bases and J by 2 bases, 12 bases remained unmatched. DNA of the CDR3: TGTGCTAGTGGCCCTATTCGTCGGACAGGGACCTACAATGAGCAGTTCTTC. The encoded protein is CASGPIRRTGTYNEQFF.

The chain uses TRBV6-1 and TRBJ1-2, with TRBD1 as a possible D gene (6 bases). The CDR3 consists of 13 residues. Trimming stripped 8 bases from V and 4 bases from J, with 14 bases between. In germline, CDR1 is MNHNS, CDR2 SASEGT. The CDR3 is CASSTGPSYGYTF. The CDR3 DNA reads TGTGCCAGCTCGACAGGACCATCCTATGGCTACACCTTC.

V gene TRBV7-2 combines with J gene TRBJ1-6; possible D gene TRBD1, 5 bases. The V gene's germline CDR1 is SGHTA and CDR2 FQGNSA. V gave up 5 bases and J gave up 6 bases, with 17 bases separating them. There are 16 residues in the CDR3. CDR3 sequence (DNA): TGTGCCAGCAGCCCGAGGGGTACGGGACTTAATTCACCCCTCCACTTT. Translated, it gives CASSPRGTGLNSPLHF.

The chain combines TRBV4-1 with TRBJ2-4, with 7 bases identical to TRBD1. The CDR3 is 17 residues long. Germline values: CDR1 MGHRA, CDR2 YSYEKL. Trimming at V came to 0 bases and at J to 0 bases, leaving 5 bases not matched to a gene. This CDR3 reads CASSQDPGGQAKNIQYF. CDR3 coding DNA: TGCGCCAGCAGCCAAGATCCAGGGGGACAAGCCAAAAACATTCAGTACTTC.

This sequence joins TRBV12-5 and TRBJ1-1, with unresolved D. V lost 1 base to trimming and J lost 1 base, with 7 bases between them. Germline values: CDR1 LGHNT, CDR2 FRNRAP. CDR3 length equals 14 residues. CDR3 residues: CASGLGPANTEAFF. The CDR3 coding sequence is TGTGCTAGTGGTTTGGGGCCAGCGAACACTGAAGCTTTCTTT.

This clonotype was observed a few times. The gene calls are TRBV21-1 and TRBJ2-5; the D call of TRBD1 is as the table states it, not checked on the DNA. TRBV21-1 is annotated as a pseudogene. CDR3 length equals 15 residues. The DNA for the CDR3 is TGTGCGTTATGTTTGGACAGGGGGCTGGGTGAGACCCAGTACTTC. Amino acid sequence: CALCLDRGLGETQYF.

The chain links TRBV20-1 to TRBJ1-2, with D possibly being TRBD1 (5 bases). The CDR3 sequence is 13 residues long. Germline V CDR1 and CDR2: DFQATT, SNEGSKA (reference sequence). This chain's CDR3 is CRPAGGINYGYTF. CDR3 coding DNA: TGCAGGCCTGCGGGGGGGATCAACTATGGCTACACCTTC.

In this sample, this clonotype turned up a few times. V gene TRBV10-1 combines with J gene TRBJ2-5; perhaps TRBD1 as D (6 bases). Trimming shortened V by 5 bases and J by 5 bases, and 15 bases separated the two germline ends. Germline values: CDR1 WNHNN, CDR2 SYGVQD (reference sequence). This CDR3 spans 14 amino acids. CDR3 sequence reads: CASSSLQGRETQYF. CDR3 DNA sequence: TGCGCCAGCAGTAGTTTGCAGGGGCGGGAGACCCAGTACTTC.

The genes are TRBV7-6 and TRBJ1-5; TRBD1 is a possible D gene (5 bases). V lost 1 base to trimming and J lost 2 bases, with 18 bases between them. Germline V gene sequence: CDR1 SGHVS, CDR2 FNYEAQ. The CDR3 covers 18 residues. The CDR3 DNA sequence: TGTGCCAGCAGCTTAGGGAGCAGGGAGGAATGGCGCAATCAGCCCCAGCATTTT. Translating it yields CASSLGSREEWRNQPQHF.

For the CDR3, the DNA is TGTGCCAGCAGTTACTCCCCGGGGAACACTGAAGCTTTCTTT. Its protein is CASSYSPGNTEAFF. J is TRBJ1-1 and V is TRBV6-5; D is ambiguous. Looked up from germline, CDR1 is MNHEY and CDR2 is SVGAGI. CDR3 size: 14 residues. V was trimmed by 0 bases and J by 1 base, leaving 6 bases between them.